This T cell receptor beta chain was sequenced in a study of beta chain features in type 1 diabetes. TCRB transcripts that were expressed got sequenced, as all of the isolated RNA had been reverse transcribed. Sequenced by immunoSEQ multiplex PCR; TCRdb stores in-frame clones only, minus some. The profile shows fewer than 45,000 clones, around 60% of them singletons. This clone was counted a single time. What it binds is not known. Germline CDR1 is SEHNR and CDR2 is FQNEAQ (reference sequence). The V and J ends lost 5 bases and 7 bases, in that order; junction bases with no gene match: 9. There are 14 residues in the CDR3. Study-wide results and limits: In the patient group, naive, central memory and Treg TCRB repertoires seemed more alike than in the healthy donor group.

A single heparinised blood sample, averaging about 100 mL, was obtained per donor. Populations isolated by sorting all had purity greater than 95%. This clonotype was obtained from a woman under 40 in good health. The sample consisted of Tregs from blood. The chain is built from TRBV7-9 and TRBJ1-2; 8 bases line up with TRBD1. The chain's CDR3 is CASSASQGASGYTF. Here the CDR3 DNA reads TGTGCCAGCAGCGCCTCTCAGGGGGCGAGTGGCTACACCTTC.